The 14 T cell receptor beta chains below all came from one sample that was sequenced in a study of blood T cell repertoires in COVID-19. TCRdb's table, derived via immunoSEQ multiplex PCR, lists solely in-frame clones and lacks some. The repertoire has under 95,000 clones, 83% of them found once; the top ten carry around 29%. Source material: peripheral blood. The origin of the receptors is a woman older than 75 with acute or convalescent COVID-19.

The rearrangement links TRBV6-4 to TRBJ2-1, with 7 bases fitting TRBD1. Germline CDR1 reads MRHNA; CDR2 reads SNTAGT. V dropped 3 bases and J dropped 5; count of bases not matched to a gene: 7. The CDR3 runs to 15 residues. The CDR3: CASSEGDSSDNEQFF. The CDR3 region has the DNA TGTGCCAGCAGTGAAGGGGACAGTAGCGACAATGAGCAGTTCTTC.

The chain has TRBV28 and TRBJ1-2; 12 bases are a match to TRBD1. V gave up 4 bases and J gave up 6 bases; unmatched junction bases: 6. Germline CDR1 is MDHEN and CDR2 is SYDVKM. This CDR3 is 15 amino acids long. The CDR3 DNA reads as TGTGCCAGCAGTTATACGGGACAGGGGGCAAATGGCTACACCTTC. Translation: CASSYTGQGANGYTF.

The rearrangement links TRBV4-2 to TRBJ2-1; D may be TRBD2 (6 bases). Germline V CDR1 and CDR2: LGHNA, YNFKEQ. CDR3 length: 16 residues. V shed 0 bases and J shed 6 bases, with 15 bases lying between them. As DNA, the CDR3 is TGTGCCAGCAGCCAAGATGGGGGGAGTCTGGGCAATGAGCAGTTCTTC. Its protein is CASSQDGGSLGNEQFF.

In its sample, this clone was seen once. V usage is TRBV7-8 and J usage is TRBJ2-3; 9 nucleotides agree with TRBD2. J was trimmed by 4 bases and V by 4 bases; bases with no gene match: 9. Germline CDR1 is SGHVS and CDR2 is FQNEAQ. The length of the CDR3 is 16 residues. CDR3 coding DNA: TGTGCCAGCAGCTCCTCGGGCGGGAGGGTGGCAGATACGCAGTATTTT. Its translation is CASSSSGGRVADTQYF.

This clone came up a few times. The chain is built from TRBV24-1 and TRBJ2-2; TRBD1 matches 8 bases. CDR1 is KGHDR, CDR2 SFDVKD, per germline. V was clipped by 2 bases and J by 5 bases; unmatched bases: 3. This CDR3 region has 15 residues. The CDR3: CATSDSQGATGELFF. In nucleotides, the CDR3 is TGTGCCACCAGTGATTCGCAGGGGGCAACCGGGGAGCTGTTTTTT.

CDR3 in amino acids: CASGWDSGRVWDTGELFF. CDR3 nucleotides: TGTGCTAGTGGTTGGGATAGCGGGAGGGTCTGGGACACCGGGGAGCTGTTTTTT. The gene calls are TRBV12-5 and TRBJ2-2; 11 nucleotides agree with TRBD2. V lost 4 bases and J lost 3; bases outside the gene matches: 10. Germline V gives CDR1 LGHNT, CDR2 FRNRAP. The CDR3 totals 18 residues.

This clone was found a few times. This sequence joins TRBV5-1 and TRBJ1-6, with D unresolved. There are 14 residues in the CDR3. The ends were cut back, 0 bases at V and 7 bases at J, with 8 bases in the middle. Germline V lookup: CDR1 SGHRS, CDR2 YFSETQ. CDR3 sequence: CASSLEQKNSPLHF. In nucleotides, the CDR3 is TGCGCCAGCAGCTTGGAACAGAAGAATTCACCCCTCCACTTT.

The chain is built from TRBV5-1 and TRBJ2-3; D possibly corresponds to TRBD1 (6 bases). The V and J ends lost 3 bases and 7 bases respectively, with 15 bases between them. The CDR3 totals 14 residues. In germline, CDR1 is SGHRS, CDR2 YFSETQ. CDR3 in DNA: TGCGCCAGCAGCTCTTCGGGACAACGCAATACGCAGTATTTT. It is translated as CASSSSGQRNTQYF.

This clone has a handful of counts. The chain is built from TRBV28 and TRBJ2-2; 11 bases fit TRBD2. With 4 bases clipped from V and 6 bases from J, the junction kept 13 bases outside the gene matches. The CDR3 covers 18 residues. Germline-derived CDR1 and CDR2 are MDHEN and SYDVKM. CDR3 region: CASSWFGVAGGYSGELFF. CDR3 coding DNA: TGTGCCAGCAGTTGGTTTGGAGTAGCGGGAGGGTACTCCGGGGAGCTGTTTTTT. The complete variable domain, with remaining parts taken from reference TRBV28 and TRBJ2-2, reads DVKVTQSSRYLVKRTGEKVFLECVQDMDHENMFWYRQDPGLGLRLIYFSYDVKMKEKGDIPEGYSVSREKKERFSLILESASTNQTSMYLCASSWFGVAGGYSGELFFGEGSRLTVL.

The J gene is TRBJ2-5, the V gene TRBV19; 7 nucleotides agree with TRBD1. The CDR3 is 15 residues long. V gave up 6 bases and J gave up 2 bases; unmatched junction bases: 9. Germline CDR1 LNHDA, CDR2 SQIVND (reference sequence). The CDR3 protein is CASSKGQRTQETQYF. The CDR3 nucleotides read TGTGCCAGTAGCAAGGGACAGAGAACGCAAGAGACCCAGTACTTC.

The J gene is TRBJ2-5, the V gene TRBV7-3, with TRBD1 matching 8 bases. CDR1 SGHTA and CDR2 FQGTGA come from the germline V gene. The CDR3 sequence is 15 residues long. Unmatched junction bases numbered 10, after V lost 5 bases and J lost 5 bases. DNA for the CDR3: TGTGCCAGCAGCACTAATGGACAGGGTTCGGAGACCCAGTACTTC. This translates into CASSTNGQGSETQYF.

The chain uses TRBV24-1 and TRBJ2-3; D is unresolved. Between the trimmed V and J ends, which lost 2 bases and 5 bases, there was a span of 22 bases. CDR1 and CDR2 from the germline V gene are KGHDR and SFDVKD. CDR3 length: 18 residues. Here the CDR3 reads CATSDSTPSPRGGDTQYF. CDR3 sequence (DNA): TGTGCCACCAGTGATTCTACACCCTCTCCCAGAGGTGGAGATACGCAGTATTTT.

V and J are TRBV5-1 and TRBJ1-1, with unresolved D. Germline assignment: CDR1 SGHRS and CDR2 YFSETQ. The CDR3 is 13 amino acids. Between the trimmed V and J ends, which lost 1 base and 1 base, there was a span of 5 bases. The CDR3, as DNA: TGCGCCAGCAGCTTGAACTGGAACACTGAAGCTTTCTTT. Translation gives CASSLNWNTEAFF. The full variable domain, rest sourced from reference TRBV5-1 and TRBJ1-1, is KAGVTQTPRYLIKTRGQQVTLSCSPISGHRSVSWYQQTPGQGLQFLFEYFSETQRNKGNFPGRFSGRQFSNSRSEMNVSTLELGDSALYLCASSLNWNTEAFFGQGTRLTVV.

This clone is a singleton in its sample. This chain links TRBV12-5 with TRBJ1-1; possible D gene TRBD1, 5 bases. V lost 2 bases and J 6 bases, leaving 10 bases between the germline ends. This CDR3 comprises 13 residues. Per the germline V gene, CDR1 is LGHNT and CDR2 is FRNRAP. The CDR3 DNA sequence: TGTGCTAGTGGTTTGACGACAGAGGCTGAAGCTTTCTTT. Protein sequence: CASGLTTEAEAFF.